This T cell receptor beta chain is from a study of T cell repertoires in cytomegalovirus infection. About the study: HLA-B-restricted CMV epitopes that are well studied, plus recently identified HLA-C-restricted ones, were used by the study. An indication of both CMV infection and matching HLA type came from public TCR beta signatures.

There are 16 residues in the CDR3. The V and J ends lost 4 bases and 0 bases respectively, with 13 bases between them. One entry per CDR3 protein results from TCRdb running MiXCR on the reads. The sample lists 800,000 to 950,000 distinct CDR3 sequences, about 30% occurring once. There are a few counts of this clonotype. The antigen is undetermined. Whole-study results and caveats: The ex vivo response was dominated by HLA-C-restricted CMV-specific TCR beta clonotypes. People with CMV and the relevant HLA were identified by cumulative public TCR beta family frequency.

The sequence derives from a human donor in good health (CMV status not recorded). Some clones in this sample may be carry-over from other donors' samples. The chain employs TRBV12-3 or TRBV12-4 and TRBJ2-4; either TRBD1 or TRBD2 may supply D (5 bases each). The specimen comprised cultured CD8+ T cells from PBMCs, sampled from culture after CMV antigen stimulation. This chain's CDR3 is CASSSGPAIAKNIQYF. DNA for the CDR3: TGTGCCAGCAGTTCGGGACCGGCTATAGCCAAAAACATTCAGTACTTC.